Shown below are 26 T cell receptor beta chains from a single sample sequenced in a study of cytomegalovirus exposure and HLA in healthy donors. The PCR had 60 Vbeta and 13 Jbeta primers. Profiled with immunoSEQ multiplex PCR; TCRdb holds only in-frame clones, not every one. The sample includes some 100,000 clones, more than 65% seen only once; the top ten take 1.2%. The sequencing sample was made of PBMCs. Receptors were obtained from a woman between 18 and 29 years old in good health and CMV-seronegative.

This chain uses TRBV19 with TRBJ1-2, with D possibly TRBD1 on 5 matching bases. The CDR3 runs 14 residues. Germline CDR1 LNHDA, CDR2 SQIVND (reference sequence). Trimming removed 7 bases at V and 7 bases at J, with 19 bases between. The CDR3, as DNA: TGTGCCAGTATGGGGGGGTCAGAACCCCTTGGCTACACCTTC. Its protein product is CASMGGSEPLGYTF. The full variable domain, in which reference TRBV19 and TRBJ1-2 provide the parts outside the CDR3, is DGGITQSPKYLFRKEGQNVTLSCEQNLNHDAMYWYRQDPGQGLRLIYYSQIVNDFQKGDIAEGYSVSREKKESFPLTVTSAQKNPTAFYLCASMGGSEPLGYTFGSGTRLTVV.

The sample holds a few counts of this clone. V is TRBV29-1 and J is TRBJ2-3, with 13 bases identical to TRBD2. The germline gives CDR1 SQVTM, CDR2 ANQGSEA. After removal of 7 bases from V and 1 base from J, the junction contained 5 bases not matched to a gene. The CDR3 totals 15 residues. This CDR3 is CSAKGLAGRTDTQYF. CDR3 coding DNA: TGCAGCGCAAAGGGACTAGCGGGGCGCACAGATACGCAGTATTTT.

CDR3 region: CASSEGGAGDTQYF. The CDR3 nucleotides read TGCGCCAGCAGCGAAGGGGGCGCGGGAGATACGCAGTATTTT. V is TRBV5-1 and J is TRBJ2-3; 7 bases line up with TRBD1. The CDR3 spans 14 residues. CDR1 SGHRS and CDR2 YFSETQ come from the germline V gene. J was trimmed by 5 bases and V by 4 bases; bases with no gene match: 7.

The V and J genes are TRBV6-1 and TRBJ2-3, with 11 bases identical to TRBD2. With V trimmed by 0 bases and J by 2 bases, 10 bases remained unmatched. The CDR3 spans 19 residues. Germline CDR1 is MNHNS and CDR2 is SASEGT. The chain's CDR3 is CASSEARLAGGQHTDTQYF. CDR3 nucleotide sequence: TGTGCCAGCAGTGAAGCGCGCCTAGCGGGGGGACAACACACAGATACGCAGTATTTT.

CDR3 region: CASSDRQGGLAPLHF. The CDR3 DNA reads TGTGCCAGCAGTGACAGACAGGGGGGATTAGCGCCCCTCCACTTT. The chain employs TRBV6-1 and TRBJ1-6, with TRBD1 matching 9 bases. This CDR3 comprises 15 residues. The germline V gene encodes CDR1 MNHNS and CDR2 SASEGT. V lost 3 bases, J lost 13 bases, and 10 bases stayed unmatched.

The rearrangement uses TRBV5-4 and TRBJ2-5; maybe TRBD2 (6 bases). CDR1 and CDR2 (germline): SGHNT, YYREEE (reference sequence). Trimming stripped 4 bases from V and 1 base from J, with 11 bases between. This CDR3 is built from 14 residues. CDR3 sequence (DNA): TGTGCCAGCAGCGTAAGGGACTTCCAAGAGACCCAGTACTTC. Translated: CASSVRDFQETQYF.

This chain uses TRBV19 with TRBJ2-3, with D possibly matching TRBD1 (6 bases). This CDR3 spans 14 amino acids. Trimming took off 4 bases at V and 3 bases at J, with 11 bases between the two ends. Germline V gives CDR1 LNHDA, CDR2 SQIVND (reference sequence). Here the CDR3 reads CASSRQGMTDTQYF. The CDR3 DNA reads as TGTGCCAGTAGTAGGCAGGGGATGACAGATACGCAGTATTTT.

This chain joins TRBV11-2 and TRBJ2-7, with D unclear. The germline CDR1 and CDR2 sequences are SGHAT and FQNNGV. The length of the CDR3 is 14 residues. V lost 1 base, J lost 5 bases, and 12 bases lay in between. This CDR3 reads CASSLGAQNDEQYF. The CDR3, as DNA: TGTGCCAGCAGCTTAGGGGCCCAAAACGACGAGCAGTACTTC. Together with reference TRBV11-2 and TRBJ2-7, the CDR3 gives the full variable domain: EAGVAQSPRYKIIEKRQSVAFWCNPISGHATLYWYQQILGQGPKLLIQFQNNGVVDDSQLPKDRFSAERLKGVDSTLKIQPAKLEDSAVYLCASSLGAQNDEQYFGPGTRLTVT.

The chain carries TRBV5-6 and TRBJ1-2; 9 nucleotides agree with TRBD1. The CDR3 is 13 residues long. The germline V gene has CDR1 SGHDT and CDR2 YYEEEE. The V and J ends lost 3 bases and 5 bases, in that order; junction bases with no gene match: 2. The DNA of the CDR3 is TGTGCCAGCAGCTACGGACAGGGGTATGGCTACACCTTC. Amino acid sequence: CASSYGQGYGYTF. Supplemented by reference TRBV5-6 and TRBJ1-2, the full variable domain reads DAGVTQSPTHLIKTRGQQVTLRCSPKSGHDTVSWYQQALGQGPQFIFQYYEEEERQRGNFPDRFSGHQFPNYSSELNVNALLLGDSALYLCASSYGQGYGYTFGSGTRLTVV.

V gene TRBV5-1 combines with J gene TRBJ1-4; possibly TRBD1 for D (6 bases). V lost 0 bases and J lost 3, with 9 bases in between. The CDR3 contains 15 residues. Germline lookup yields CDR1 SGHRS and CDR2 YFSETQ. CDR3 loop: CASSLGTDPNEKLFF. CDR3 in DNA: TGCGCCAGCAGCTTGGGGACAGACCCTAATGAAAAACTGTTTTTT.

The V gene is TRBV7-6, the J gene TRBJ2-1, with TRBD2 matching 8 bases. Losses at the gene ends were 3 bases for V and 4 bases for J; bases not matched to a gene: 14. Per germline, CDR1 SGHVS and CDR2 FNYEAQ. This CDR3 contains 18 residues. The CDR3 DNA sequence: TGTGCCAGCAGCTTGTCGGCACTAGCGGAACGAGAATACAATGAGCAGTTCTTC. Its translation: CASSLSALAEREYNEQFF.

This clone was observed a single time. The chain employs TRBV4-3 and TRBJ2-1, with 8 bases fitting TRBD2. This CDR3 has 16 residues. Germline CDR1 reads LGHNA; CDR2 reads YSLEER. Trimming at V came to 0 bases and at J to 6 bases, leaving 7 bases not matched to a gene. The CDR3 DNA is TGCGCCAGCAGCCAAGAATCCCCGGGGGGGTGCAATGAGCAGTTCTTC. This codes for CASSQESPGGCNEQFF.

The rearrangement uses TRBV4-3 and TRBJ2-7; 10 bases are a match to TRBD2. From germline, CDR1 is LGHNA and CDR2 YSLEER. V lost 5 bases, J lost 3 bases, and 7 bases stayed unmatched. The CDR3 spans 15 residues. The CDR3, as DNA: TGCGCCAGCAGCTCTACTAGCGGGGATTTCTACGAGCAGTACTTC. Translated: CASSSTSGDFYEQYF.

This clone came up a few times. CDR3 DNA sequence: TGTGCCAGCAGTTACCGCGCGGGGGAACACGGAAACACCATATATTTT. Translated: CASSYRAGEHGNTIYF. This sequence joins TRBV6-5 and TRBJ1-3; weak D call: TRBD1 (5 bases). CDR3 length: 16 residues. V lost 2 bases, J lost 4 bases, and 15 bases lay in between. Germline-derived CDR1 and CDR2 are MNHEY and SVGAGI.

This rearrangement joins TRBV13 to TRBJ2-5; 13 bases align to TRBD2. The DNA end lines up better with TRBJ2-7; the J call may be wrong. The CDR3 has 18 residues. Germline CDR1 and CDR2: PRHDT and FYEKMQ (reference sequence). The CDR3 DNA is TGTGCCAGCAGCTCCACACGGACTAGCGGGAGTAGCATGCACGAGCAGTACTTC. It codes for CASSSTRTSGSSMHEQYF.

As regards this clone: The junction shows a germline mismatch at one end, possibly a read error. The chain combines TRBV7-3 with TRBJ2-1, with D unclear. This CDR3 spans 15 amino acids. The germline V gene encodes CDR1 SGHTA and CDR2 FQGTGA. This chain's CDR3 is CAGSPVVRSYNEQFF. The CDR3 DNA sequence: TGTGCCGGCAGCCCCGTCGTTCGCTCCTACAATGAGCAGTTCTTC.

V usage is TRBV5-1 and J usage is TRBJ1-2; D may be TRBD1 (5 bases). V gave up 2 bases and J gave up 5 bases, with 16 bases separating them. The germline V gene encodes CDR1 SGHRS and CDR2 YFSETQ. The CDR3 extends over 15 amino acids. CDR3 sequence: CASSFGRNRPYGYTF. The CDR3 region has the DNA TGCGCCAGCAGCTTTGGTAGAAACAGGCCTTATGGCTACACCTTC.

The chain employs TRBV30 and TRBJ1-1; D is possibly TRBD1 (5 bases). Trimming took 4 bases from V and 4 from J, leaving 16 bases between them. The CDR3 has 14 residues. Germline CDR1 GTSNPN, CDR2 SVGIG (reference sequence). CDR3 sequence: CAWMRGEIVTEAFF. Here the CDR3 DNA reads TGTGCCTGGATGCGGGGGGAGATTGTCACTGAAGCTTTCTTT. The full variable domain, completed using reference TRBV30 and TRBJ1-1, is SQTIHQWPATLVQPVGSPLSLECTVEGTSNPNLYWYRQAAGRGLQLLFYSVGIGQISSEVPQNLSASRPQDRQFILSSKKLLLSDSGFYLCAWMRGEIVTEAFFGQGTRLTVV.

The genes are TRBV9 and TRBJ1-1, with D uncertain. Germline V lookup: CDR1 SGDLS, CDR2 YYNGEE. V was cut by 2 bases and J by 6 bases, with 8 bases left in between. This CDR3 comprises 12 residues. The CDR3 loop is CASSVSGSEAFF. The CDR3 coding sequence is TGTGCCAGCAGCGTTTCGGGGTCTGAAGCTTTCTTT.

The chain links TRBV7-2 to TRBJ2-7, with D hard to call. Germline V gives CDR1 SGHTA, CDR2 FQGNSA. Trimming cost V 4 bases and J 6 bases, with 13 bases left between them. The CDR3 has 13 amino acids. CDR3 sequence reads: CASSSTVSLEQYF. CDR3 nucleotide sequence: TGTGCCAGCAGCTCGACCGTTAGCCTCGAGCAGTACTTC.

The chain combines TRBV28 with TRBJ2-1, with 7 bases lining up with TRBD2. V shed 3 bases and J 7 bases; nucleotides not matched to a gene: 6. The CDR3 has 14 amino acids. Per germline, CDR1 MDHEN and CDR2 SYDVKM. CDR3 DNA sequence: TGTGCCAGCAGTTTTTTGAGCGGGGAGAATGAGCAGTTCTTC. Amino acid sequence: CASSFLSGENEQFF.

There are a few counts of this clone. The chain carries TRBV5-6 and TRBJ1-5; D is unresolved. V lost 7 bases, J lost 9 bases, and 17 bases lay in between. The CDR3 sequence is 13 residues long. Germline V CDR1 and CDR2: SGHDT, YYEEEE. CDR3 protein: CASSFARSVPQHF. The CDR3, as DNA: TGTGCCAGCTCATTCGCGCGGTCGGTGCCCCAGCATTTT.

The genes are TRBV28 and TRBJ2-7; 7 positions match TRBD1. The V and J ends lost 5 bases and 6 bases, in that order; junction bases with no gene match: 4. The CDR3 is 12 residues long. Germline-derived CDR1 and CDR2 are MDHEN and SYDVKM. CDR3 loop: CASSPDRFEQYF. CDR3 sequence (DNA): TGTGCCAGCAGTCCGGACAGGTTCGAGCAGTACTTC.

The chain employs TRBV19 and TRBJ2-3; D unresolved. This CDR3 spans 16 amino acids. The germline CDR1 and CDR2 sequences are LNHDA and SQIVND (reference sequence). V dropped 5 bases and J dropped 4 bases, with 19 bases sitting between them. CDR3 amino acids: CASSGPTKDPPDTQYF. DNA of the CDR3: TGTGCCAGTAGTGGCCCAACTAAAGATCCCCCAGATACGCAGTATTTT.

This chain joins TRBV6-1 and TRBJ1-1, with D tentatively TRBD1 (5 bases). Per the germline V gene, CDR1 is MNHNS and CDR2 is SASEGT. The CDR3 runs to 12 residues. V was pared by 6 bases and J by 5 bases, with 10 bases between. CDR3 amino acids: CASRRPGTEAFF. The CDR3 DNA reads TGTGCCAGCAGAAGACCAGGGACTGAAGCTTTCTTT.

V usage is TRBV5-1 and J usage is TRBJ2-2; 7 nucleotides agree with TRBD2. After removal of 2 bases from V and 4 bases from J, the junction contained 8 bases not matched to a gene. From germline, CDR1 is SGHRS and CDR2 YFSETQ. The CDR3 loop spans 16 amino acids. The CDR3 loop is CASSFTAGVFTGELFF. The CDR3 nucleotides are TGCGCCAGCAGCTTCACCGCGGGAGTTTTCACCGGGGAGCTGTTTTTT.